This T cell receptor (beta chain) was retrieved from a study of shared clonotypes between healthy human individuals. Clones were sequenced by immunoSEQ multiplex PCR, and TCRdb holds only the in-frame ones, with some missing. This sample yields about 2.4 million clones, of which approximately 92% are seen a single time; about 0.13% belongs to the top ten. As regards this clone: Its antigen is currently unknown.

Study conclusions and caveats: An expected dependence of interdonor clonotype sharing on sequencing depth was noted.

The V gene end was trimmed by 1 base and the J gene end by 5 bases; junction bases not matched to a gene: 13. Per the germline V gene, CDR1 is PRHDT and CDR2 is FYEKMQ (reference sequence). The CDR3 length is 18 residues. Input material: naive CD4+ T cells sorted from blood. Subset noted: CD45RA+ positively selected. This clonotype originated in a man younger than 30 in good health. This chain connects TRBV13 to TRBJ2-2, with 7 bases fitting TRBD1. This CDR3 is CASSLEVTTGRWTGELFF. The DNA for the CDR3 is TGTGCCAGCAGCTTAGAGGTTACGACAGGGCGTTGGACCGGGGAGCTGTTTTTT. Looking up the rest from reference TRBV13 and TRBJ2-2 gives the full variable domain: AAGVIQSPRHLIKEKRETATLKCYPIPRHDTVYWYQQGPGQDPQFLISFYEKMQSDKGSIPDRFSAQQFSDYHSELNMSSLELGDSALYFCASSLEVTTGRWTGELFFGEGSRLTVL.